Shown below are 18 T cell receptor beta chains from a single sample sequenced in a study of response to subunit inactivated influenza vaccine. TCRdb re-analysed the RT-PCR reads in MiXCR, keeping a single row per CDR3 protein. The table lists roughly 700,000 distinct CDR3 sequences, about 15% of them singletons. Source: PBMCs from blood, taken around 15 days before vaccination. Receptors originate from a man aged 45 to 65 who received an inactivated influenza vaccine.

This clonotype was seen only a few times. V usage is TRBV12-3 or TRBV12-4 and J usage is TRBJ2-1, with TRBD1 as a possible D gene (5 bases). This CDR3 comprises 15 residues. Trimming shortened V by 0 bases and J by 7 bases, and 13 bases separated the two germline ends. The CDR3 loop reads CASSLAQGLRNEQFF. DNA for the CDR3: TGTGCCAGCAGTTTAGCTCAGGGTTTAAGAAATGAGCAGTTCTTC.

This chain joins TRBV28 and TRBJ2-5, with D possibly matching TRBD1 (6 bases). Trimming removed 4 bases from V and 3 bases from J, with 21 bases in between. Germline loops: CDR1 MDHEN, CDR2 SYDVKM. CDR3 length: 17 amino acids. CDR3 in DNA: TGTGCCAGCAGTTCCTCCGAGGGTGGGGGCTTTAAAGAGACCCAGTACTTC. As protein: CASSSSEGGGFKETQYF.

This chain joins TRBV6-2 or TRBV6-3 and TRBJ2-1, with 10 bases identical to TRBD2. This CDR3 has 16 residues. J gave up 5 bases and V 4 bases, and 8 bases lay outside the gene matches. Germline loops: CDR1 MNHEY, CDR2 SVGEGT. The CDR3, as DNA: TGTGCCAGCAGTTCCACCGGGACTAGCGAACACAATGAGCAGTTCTTC. Translated: CASSSTGTSEHNEQFF.

Points on this clonotype: At one end the junction does not follow the germline gene, possibly because of a read error. The chain joins TRBV4-1 to TRBJ1-1, with D possibly TRBD1 on 6 matching bases. The CDR3 contains 15 residues. CDR1 is MGHRA and CDR2 is YSYEKL in the germline V gene. The chain's CDR3 is CARSQFGTPNTEAFF. CDR3 in DNA: TGCGCCAGAAGCCAATTTGGGACACCGAACACTGAAGCTTTCTTT.

The gene calls are TRBV28 and TRBJ2-1, with TRBD1 identical over 8 bases. CDR1 is MDHEN and CDR2 is SYDVKM in the germline V gene. The CDR3 totals 19 residues. V was clipped by 2 bases and J by 0 bases; unmatched bases: 12. CDR3 residues: CASSLILRTGHSSYNEQFF. In DNA, the CDR3 is TGTGCCAGCAGTTTAATACTCAGGACAGGGCATAGCTCCTACAATGAGCAGTTCTTC.

The chain combines TRBV6-5 with TRBJ2-5, with a possible D match to TRBD2 (7 bases). The CDR3 sequence is 14 residues long. CDR1 is MNHEY, CDR2 SVGAGI, per germline. V lost 2 bases to trimming and J lost 6 bases, with 13 bases between them. CDR3 in DNA: TGTGCCAGCAGTTACGCGGGGGCGCCGCAGACCCAGTACTTC. It encodes CASSYAGAPQTQYF.

The J gene is TRBJ1-4, the V gene TRBV6-1, with D perhaps matching TRBD1 (6 bases). V was trimmed by 6 bases and J by 0 bases, leaving 11 bases between them. The CDR3 is 15 residues long. Looked up from germline, CDR1 is MNHNS and CDR2 is SASEGT. CDR3 sequence (DNA): TGTGCCAGCAGACCTACAGGGACAACTAATGAAAAACTGTTTTTT. Translation gives CASRPTGTTNEKLFF.

This clonotype was seen ten or more times. This chain uses TRBV12-3 or TRBV12-4 with TRBJ2-7; 7 nucleotides align to TRBD2. Losses at the gene ends were 6 bases for V and 6 bases for J; bases not matched to a gene: 8. The CDR3 runs to 13 residues. As DNA, the CDR3 is TGTGCCAGCAGCCGGGGAACTAGCGTCGAGCAGTACTTC. It is translated as CASSRGTSVEQYF.

The V and J genes are TRBV6-1 and TRBJ2-3; TRBD2 matches at 9 bases. The V segment lost 6 bases and the J segment 6 bases; nucleotides outside the gene matches: 7. CDR1 is MNHNS and CDR2 is SASEGT in the germline V gene. This CDR3 is built from 14 residues. The DNA of the CDR3 is TGTGCCAGCAGAACCCCTAGCGGGACGGATACGCAGTATTTT. Translated, it gives CASRTPSGTDTQYF.

The chain joins TRBV4-1 to TRBJ2-5; TRBD1 aligns across 8 bases. The V gene's germline CDR1 is MGHRA and CDR2 YSYEKL. Unmatched junction bases numbered 10, after V lost 2 bases and J lost 5 bases. The CDR3 runs to 16 residues. The CDR3: CASSQSGQGEWETQYF. The CDR3 DNA reads TGCGCCAGCAGCCAATCAGGACAGGGAGAGTGGGAGACCCAGTACTTC.

This clonotype was observed a handful of times. The chain combines TRBV6-5 with TRBJ2-2, with 11 bases that match TRBD2. The CDR3 has 16 amino acids. Trimming removed 6 bases from V and 3 bases from J; junction bases left unmatched: 6. Germline lookup yields CDR1 MNHEY and CDR2 SVGAGI. The CDR3 reads CASSLAGGPDTGELFF. In DNA, the CDR3 is TGTGCCAGCAGCTTAGCGGGGGGGCCAGACACCGGGGAGCTGTTTTTT.

This chain joins TRBV28 and TRBJ1-4; D may be TRBD1 (5 bases). CDR3 length equals 14 residues. Germline V gene sequence: CDR1 MDHEN, CDR2 SYDVKM. The CDR3 bases are TGTGCTTCCAGCGACGGGGGTGTTAATGAAAAACTGTTTTTT. It encodes CASSDGGVNEKLFF.

The table lists this clonotype with a few counts. J is TRBJ2-5 and V is TRBV9, with TRBD1 matching over 7 bases. This CDR3 is built from 15 residues. The germline gives CDR1 SGDLS, CDR2 YYNGEE. The trim removed 4 bases at V and 4 bases at J, leaving 10 bases unmatched. The CDR3, as DNA: TGTGCCAGCAGCTCGACAGGGCTAGCAAGAGAGACCCAGTACTTC. Encoded protein: CASSSTGLARETQYF. Full variable domain (remainder filled in from reference TRBV9 and TRBJ2-5): DSGVTQTPKHLITATGQRVTLRCSPRSGDLSVYWYQQSLDQGLQFLIQYYNGEERAKGNILERFSAQQFPDLHSELNLSSLELGDSALYFCASSSTGLARETQYFGPGTRLLVL.

This clonotype was detected only a few times. The V call is TRBV7-2, the J call TRBJ2-5; no clear D gene. CDR3 size: 14 residues. V lost 7 bases and J lost 1, with 13 bases in between. From germline, CDR1 is SGHTA and CDR2 FQGNSA. The CDR3 loop is CASNQQNLQETQYF. The DNA for the CDR3 is TGTGCCAGCAACCAGCAGAATCTCCAAGAGACCCAGTACTTC.

This clonotype has just a few counts. This sequence joins TRBV5-5 and TRBJ1-5; D gene unclear. The V and J ends lost 2 bases and 7 bases respectively, with 13 bases between them. The CDR3 is made up of 14 amino acids. CDR1 SGHKS and CDR2 YYEKEE come from the germline V gene (reference sequence). The CDR3 region has the DNA TGTGCCAGCAGCTTAGATCCTCGAAACCAGCCCCAGCATTTT. Translated: CASSLDPRNQPQHF.

This clonotype has more than one count but fewer than ten. The chain recombines TRBV30 with TRBJ1-5; TRBD1 matches at 7 bases. The CDR3 sequence is 16 residues long. Germline CDR1 and CDR2: GTSNPN and SVGIG (reference sequence). V gave up 2 bases and J gave up 0 bases; unmatched junction bases: 7. CDR3 DNA sequence: TGTGCCTGGAGTCCGATGACAGGGCTTAGCAATCAGCCCCAGCATTTT. Its translation: CAWSPMTGLSNQPQHF.

This clonotype has ten or more counts. This sequence joins TRBV5-1 and TRBJ1-4, with unresolved D. This CDR3 region has 14 residues. CDR1 and CDR2 (germline): SGHRS, YFSETQ. Trimming stripped 0 bases from V and 8 bases from J, with 11 bases between. The CDR3 loop is CASSLGGFNEKLFF. In DNA form, the CDR3 reads TGCGCCAGCAGCTTGGGAGGGTTTAACGAAAAACTGTTTTTT.

This clonotype has more than one count but fewer than ten. The genes are TRBV7-2 and TRBJ2-5, with D perhaps TRBD2 (6 bases). The CDR3 has 16 residues. Trimming removed 3 bases at V and 6 bases at J, with 20 bases between. The germline CDR1 and CDR2 sequences are SGHTA and FQGNSA. CDR3 loop: CASSLSGPSMQQTQYF. The CDR3 DNA reads TGTGCCAGCAGCTTGAGCGGGCCTTCAATGCAGCAGACCCAGTACTTC.